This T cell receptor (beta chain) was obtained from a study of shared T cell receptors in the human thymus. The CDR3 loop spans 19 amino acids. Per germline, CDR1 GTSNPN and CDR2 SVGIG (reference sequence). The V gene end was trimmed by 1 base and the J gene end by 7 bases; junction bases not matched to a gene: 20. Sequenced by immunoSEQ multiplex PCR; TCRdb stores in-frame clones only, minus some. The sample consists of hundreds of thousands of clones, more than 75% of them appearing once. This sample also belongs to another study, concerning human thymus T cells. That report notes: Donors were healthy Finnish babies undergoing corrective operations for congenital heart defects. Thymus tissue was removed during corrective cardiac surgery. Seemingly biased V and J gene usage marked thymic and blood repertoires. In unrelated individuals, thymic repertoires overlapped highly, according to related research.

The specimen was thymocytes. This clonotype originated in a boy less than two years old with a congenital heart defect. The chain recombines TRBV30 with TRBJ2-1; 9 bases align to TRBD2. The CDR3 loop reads CAWSAPPTDGGRAGNEQFF. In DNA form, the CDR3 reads TGTGCCTGGAGTGCCCCGCCGACTGACGGCGGGAGGGCCGGGAATGAGCAGTTCTTC. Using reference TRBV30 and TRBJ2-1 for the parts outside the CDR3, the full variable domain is SQTIHQWPATLVQPVGSPLSLECTVEGTSNPNLYWYRQAAGRGLQLLFYSVGIGQISSEVPQNLSASRPQDRQFILSSKKLLLSDSGFYLCAWSAPPTDGGRAGNEQFFGPGTRLTVL.